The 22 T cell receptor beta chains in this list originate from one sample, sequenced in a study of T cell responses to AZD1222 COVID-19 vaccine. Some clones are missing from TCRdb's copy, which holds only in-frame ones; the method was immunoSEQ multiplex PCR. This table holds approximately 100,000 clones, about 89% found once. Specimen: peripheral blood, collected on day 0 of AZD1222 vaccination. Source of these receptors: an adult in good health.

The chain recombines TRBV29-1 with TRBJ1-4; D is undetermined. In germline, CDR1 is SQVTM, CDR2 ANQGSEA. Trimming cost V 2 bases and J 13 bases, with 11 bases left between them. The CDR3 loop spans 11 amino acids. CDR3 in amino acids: CSVETRLGLFF. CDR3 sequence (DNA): TGCAGCGTTGAAACGCGACTCGGACTGTTTTTT.

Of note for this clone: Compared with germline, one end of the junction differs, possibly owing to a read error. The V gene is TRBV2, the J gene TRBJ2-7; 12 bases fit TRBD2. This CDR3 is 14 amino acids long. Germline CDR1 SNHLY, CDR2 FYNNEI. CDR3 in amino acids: CASSEALAGGLSHF. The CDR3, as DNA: TGTGCCAGCAGTGAAGCACTAGCGGGGGGACTATCGCACTTC. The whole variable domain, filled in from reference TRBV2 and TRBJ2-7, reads EPEVTQTPSHQVTQMGQEVILRCVPISNHLYFYWYRQILGQKVEFLVSFYNNEISEKSEIFDDQFSVERPDGSNFTLKIRSTKLEDSAMYFCASSEALAGGLSHFGPGTRLTVT.

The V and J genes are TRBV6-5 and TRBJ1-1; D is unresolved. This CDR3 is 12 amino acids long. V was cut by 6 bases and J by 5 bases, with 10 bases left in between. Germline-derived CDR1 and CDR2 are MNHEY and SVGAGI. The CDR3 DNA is TGTGCCAGCAGGACGGGCCTGACTGAAGCTTTCTTT. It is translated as CASRTGLTEAFF.

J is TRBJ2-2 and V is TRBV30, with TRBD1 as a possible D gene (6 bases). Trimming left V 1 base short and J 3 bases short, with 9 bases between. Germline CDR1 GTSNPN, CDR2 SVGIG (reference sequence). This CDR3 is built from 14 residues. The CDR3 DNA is TGTGCCTGGAGTGGGACAGTTCACACCGGGGAGCTGTTTTTT. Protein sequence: CAWSGTVHTGELFF.

The CDR3 reads CASSAPDGGNTEAFF. CDR3 DNA sequence: TGTGCCAGCAGTGCCCCTGACGGGGGGAACACTGAAGCTTTCTTT. V and J are TRBV6-2 or TRBV6-3 and TRBJ1-1; a possible D gene is TRBD1 (5 bases). Germline V gene sequence: CDR1 MNHEY, CDR2 SVGEGT. With 5 bases removed from V and 1 base from J, the gap between germline ends came to 14 bases. The CDR3 runs to 15 residues.

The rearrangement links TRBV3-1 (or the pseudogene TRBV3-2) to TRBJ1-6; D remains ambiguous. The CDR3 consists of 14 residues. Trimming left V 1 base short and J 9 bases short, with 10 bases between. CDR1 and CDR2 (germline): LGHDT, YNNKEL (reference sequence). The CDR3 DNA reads TGTGCCAGCAGCCAAGGCTGGGGAAGTTCACCCCTCCACTTT. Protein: CASSQGWGSSPLHF.

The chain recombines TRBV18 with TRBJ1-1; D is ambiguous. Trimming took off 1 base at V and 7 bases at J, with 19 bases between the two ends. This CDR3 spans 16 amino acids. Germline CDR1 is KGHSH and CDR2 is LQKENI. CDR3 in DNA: TGTGCCAGCTCACCACTGTATTCGGCGGTACGGGATGAAGCTTTCTTT. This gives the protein CASSPLYSAVRDEAFF.

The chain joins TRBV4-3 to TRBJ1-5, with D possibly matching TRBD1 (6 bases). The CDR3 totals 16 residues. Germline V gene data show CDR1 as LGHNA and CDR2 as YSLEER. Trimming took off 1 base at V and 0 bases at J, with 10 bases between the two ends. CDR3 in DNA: TGCGCCAGCAGCCAAGGGGTGGGGGCTAGCAATCAGCCCCAGCATTTT. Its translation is CASSQGVGASNQPQHF.

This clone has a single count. The CDR3 DNA reads as TGTGCCAGCAGCTTTGGGGATGGGGAGCAGTACTTC. Amino acid sequence: CASSFGDGEQYF. The chain couples TRBV7-9 to TRBJ2-7; D call uncertain. This CDR3 is built from 12 residues. V was trimmed by 3 bases and J by 7 bases, leaving 10 bases between them. Germline V gene lookup returns CDR1 SEHNR and CDR2 FQNEAQ (reference sequence).

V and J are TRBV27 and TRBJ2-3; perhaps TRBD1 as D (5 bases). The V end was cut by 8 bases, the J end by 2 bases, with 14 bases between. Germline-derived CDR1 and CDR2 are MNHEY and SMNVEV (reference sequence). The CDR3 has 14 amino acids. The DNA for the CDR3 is TGTGCCAGCTCCCCGTACAGGAACACAGATACGCAGTATTTT. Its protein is CASSPYRNTDTQYF.

In DNA form, the CDR3 reads TGTGCCAGCCGGAGGGCGGGTGGCGGGGAGCTGTTTTTT. This translates into CASRRAGGGELFF. The chain combines TRBV11-2 with TRBJ2-2, with D possibly TRBD2 on 6 matching bases. The germline V gene encodes CDR1 SGHAT and CDR2 FQNNGV. This CDR3 is 13 amino acids long. V dropped 8 bases and J dropped 7 bases, with 14 bases sitting between them.

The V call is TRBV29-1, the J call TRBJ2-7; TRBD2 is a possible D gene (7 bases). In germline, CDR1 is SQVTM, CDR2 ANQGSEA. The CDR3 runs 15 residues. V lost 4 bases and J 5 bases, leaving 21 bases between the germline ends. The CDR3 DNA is TGCAGCGTTGGCCGAACCGGGGAGGGGGGACACGAGCAGTACTTC. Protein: CSVGRTGEGGHEQYF.

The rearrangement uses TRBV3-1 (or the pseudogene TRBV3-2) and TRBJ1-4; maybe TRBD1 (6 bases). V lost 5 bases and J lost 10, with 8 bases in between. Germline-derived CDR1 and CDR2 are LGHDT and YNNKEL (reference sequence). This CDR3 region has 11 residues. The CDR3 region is CASSIQGKLFF. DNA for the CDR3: TGTGCCAGCAGCATACAGGGAAAACTGTTTTTT.

The CDR3 loop is CASSLGTASGEPQHF. The CDR3 DNA follows: TGTGCCAGCAGCTTAGGAACAGCCTCGGGGGAGCCCCAGCATTTT. V usage is TRBV11-2 and J usage is TRBJ1-5; D may be TRBD1 (5 bases). The germline gives CDR1 SGHAT, CDR2 FQNNGV. The CDR3 has 15 amino acids. Between the trimmed V and J ends, which lost 1 base and 8 bases, there was a span of 15 bases.

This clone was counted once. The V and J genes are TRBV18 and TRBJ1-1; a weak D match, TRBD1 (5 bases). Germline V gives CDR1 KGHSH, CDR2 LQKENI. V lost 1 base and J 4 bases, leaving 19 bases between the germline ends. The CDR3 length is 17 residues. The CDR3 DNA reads TGTGCCAGCTCACCACTGCTTTGGGGGTATCCTTCCACTGAAGCTTTCTTT. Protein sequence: CASSPLLWGYPSTEAFF.

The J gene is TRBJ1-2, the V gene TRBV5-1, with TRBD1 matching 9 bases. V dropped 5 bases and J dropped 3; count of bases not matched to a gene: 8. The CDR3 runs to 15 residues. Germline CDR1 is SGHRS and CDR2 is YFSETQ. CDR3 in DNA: TGCGCCAGCAGTGAGGGACAGGGAGCTTACTATGGCTACACCTTC. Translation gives CASSEGQGAYYGYTF.

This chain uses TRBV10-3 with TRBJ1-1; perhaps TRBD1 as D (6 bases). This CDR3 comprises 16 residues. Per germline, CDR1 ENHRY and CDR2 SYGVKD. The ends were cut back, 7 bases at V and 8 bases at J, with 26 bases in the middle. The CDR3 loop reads CAITLERGGFWMEAFF. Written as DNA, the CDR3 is TGTGCCATCACCCTTGAACGAGGGGGATTTTGGATGGAAGCTTTCTTT.

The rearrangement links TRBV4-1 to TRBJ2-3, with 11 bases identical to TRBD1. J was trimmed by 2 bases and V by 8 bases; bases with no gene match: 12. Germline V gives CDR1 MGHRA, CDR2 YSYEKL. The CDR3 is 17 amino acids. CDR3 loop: CASSGTGGISYTDTQYF. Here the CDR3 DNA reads TGCGCCAGCTCCGGGACAGGGGGAATTTCGTACACAGATACGCAGTATTTT.

CDR3 nucleotides: TGCGCCAGCAGCTTACGACTAGCTTCGACAGATACGCAGTATTTT. This sequence encodes CASSLRLASTDTQYF. V gene TRBV5-1 combines with J gene TRBJ2-3; 7 bases line up with TRBD2. The V gene end was trimmed by 2 bases and the J gene end by 3 bases; junction bases not matched to a gene: 6. This CDR3 has 15 amino acids. Germline V gives CDR1 SGHRS, CDR2 YFSETQ.

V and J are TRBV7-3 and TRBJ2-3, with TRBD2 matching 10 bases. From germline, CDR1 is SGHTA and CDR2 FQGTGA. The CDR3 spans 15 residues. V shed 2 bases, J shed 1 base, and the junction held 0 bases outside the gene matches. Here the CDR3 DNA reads TGTGCCAGCAGCTTACTAGCGGGAGGCACAGATACGCAGTATTTT. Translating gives CASSLLAGGTDTQYF. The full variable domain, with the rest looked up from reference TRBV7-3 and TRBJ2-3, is GAGVSQTPSNKVTEKGKYVELRCDPISGHTALYWYRQSLGQGPEFLIYFQGTGAADDSGLPNDRFFAVRPEGSVSTLKIQRTERGDSAVYLCASSLLAGGTDTQYFGPGTRLTVL.

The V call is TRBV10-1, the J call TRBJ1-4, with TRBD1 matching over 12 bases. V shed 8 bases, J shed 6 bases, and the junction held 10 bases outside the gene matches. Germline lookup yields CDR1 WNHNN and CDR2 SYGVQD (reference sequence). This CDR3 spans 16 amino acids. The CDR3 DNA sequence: TGCGCCAGCCGCGGGACAGGGGGCCAGCGGGATGAAAAACTGTTTTTT. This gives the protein CASRGTGGQRDEKLFF.

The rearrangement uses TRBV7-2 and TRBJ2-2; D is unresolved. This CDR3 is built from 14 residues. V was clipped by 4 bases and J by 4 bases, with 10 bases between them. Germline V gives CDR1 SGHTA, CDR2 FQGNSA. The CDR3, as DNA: TGTGCCAGCAGCTCCGACCGACGCACCGGGGAGCTGTTTTTT. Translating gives CASSSDRRTGELFF. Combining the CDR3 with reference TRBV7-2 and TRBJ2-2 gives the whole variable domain GAGVSQSPSNKVTEKGKDVELRCDPISGHTALYWYRQSLGQGLEFLIYFQGNSAPDKSGLPSDRFSAERTGGSVSTLTIQRTQQEDSAVYLCASSSDRRTGELFFGEGSRLTVL.